This TCR beta chain is drawn from a study of PD-1 blockade in classical Hodgkin lymphoma. Broader study findings: CD4+ TCR diversity, unlike CD8+, climbed significantly by C4D1.

Time point of the sample: cycle 4 day 1 (C4D1), after five to seven weeks of nivolumab. In every patient, relapse followed autologous stem cell transplantation, while exposure to brentuximab vedotin differed. Clones were sequenced by immunoSEQ multiplex PCR, and TCRdb holds only the in-frame ones, with some missing. The profile covers 15,000 to 20,000 clones, with about 65% appearing a single time and approximately 7.8% taken by the ten largest. The CDR3 is made up of 15 amino acids. Worth noting for this clone: Its antigen remains unidentified.

This clonotype was sampled from a human donor with classical Hodgkin lymphoma. This material consisted of peripheral blood mononuclear cells (PBMCs), taken before the fourth cycle of nivolumab. The rearrangement links TRBV21-1 to TRBJ1-1. TRBV21-1 is given as a pseudogene. The CDR3, as DNA: TGTGCCAGCTTGGGGGGGGCGGCCCTTCAGTGTGAAGCTTTCTTT. This translates into CASLGGAALQCEAFF.